A selection of T cell receptor beta chains follows, all from one sample in a study of OX40 agonist ivuxolimab in advanced cancers. Clones were read by immunoSEQ multiplex PCR, and TCRdb kept only the in-frame ones, dropping some. The sample has roughly 80,000 clones, roughly 87% seen once. The starting material was CD4+ or CD8+ T cells sorted from blood, obtained in a trial of the OX40 agonist ivuxolimab. These receptors all stem from an adult with an advanced solid tumor such as melanoma, head and neck, liver or kidney cancer. CDR3s include the opening cysteine and the closing phenylalanine or tryptophan.

>TRBV11-3|TRBJ2-2
CASSLGSSGGPHSTGELFF
>TRBV9|TRBJ2-7
CASSVETGLTYEQYF
>TRBV5-8|TRBJ2-3
CASSLAQGAPTDTQYF
>TRBV5-1|TRBJ2-7
CASSLVQSAEQYF
>TRBV5-1|TRBJ1-1
CASSLETAGHPEAFF
>TRBV5-6|TRBJ2-7
CASSLPQTDSYEQYF
>TRBV5-1|TRBJ2-2
CASSFGFKRGANTGELFF
>TRBV7-8|TRBJ2-2
CASSLTGVGRYTGELFF
>TRBV5-1|TRBJ2-7
CASSFGGGRGSQSYEQYF
>TRBV4-2|TRBJ2-3
CASSQEAGAHTDTQYF
>TRBV6-5|TRBJ2-3
CASSYSRGLTTDTQYF
>TRBV6-6|TRBJ2-7
CASGRYEQYF
>TRBV7-6|TRBJ2-5
CASSSKGGTQYF
>TRBV30|TRBJ1-2
CAWGYEPINANYGYTF
>TRBV25-1|TRBJ2-5
CASSLRGQVLTQYF
>TRBV7-3|TRBJ2-3
CASRSDTDTQYF
>TRBV28|TRBJ2-7
CASSPQYRGQEQYF
>TRBV28|TRBJ1-6
CASSLYLGDSPLHF